One sample yielded the 22 T cell receptor beta chains listed below, sequenced in a study of human T cells and chemical hapten exposure. TCRdb independently ran MiXCR on the RACE reads; one entry per CDR3 protein. The sample shows approximately 80,000 distinct CDR3 sequences, roughly 10% of them seen only once. The time point here: patch test 2, 6 weeks after DPC sensitization. As for treatment: therapeutic diphenylcyclopropenone sensitization with weekly scalp DPC. Sequences were derived from whole blood, sampled in connection with sensitization to the hapten diphenylcyclopropenone (DPC). The source of these receptors is a woman in her 30s with alopecia areata. Some clones in this sample may be carry-over from other donors' samples.

This clonotype was seen ten or more times. The rearrangement joins TRBV3-1 to TRBJ2-1; 10 bases match TRBD2. V lost 2 bases to trimming and J lost 6 bases; unmatched junction nucleotides: 7. The germline V gene has CDR1 LGHDT and CDR2 YNNKEL (reference sequence). The CDR3 runs to 16 residues. CDR3 protein: CASSQPSGSGSNEQFF. The CDR3 region has the DNA TGTGCCAGCAGCCAACCTAGCGGGAGCGGGAGCAATGAGCAGTTCTTC.

This clonotype has just a few counts. The chain uses TRBV20-1 and TRBJ1-4; D ambiguous. V was trimmed by 3 bases and J by 8 bases, leaving 10 bases between them. The V gene's germline CDR1 is DFQATT and CDR2 SNEGSKA (reference sequence). The CDR3 runs to 12 residues. DNA of the CDR3: TGCAGTGCTAGTCTTTTGACAGAAAAACTGTTTTTT. This translates into CSASLLTEKLFF.

This clonotype was detected many times. The J gene is TRBJ2-3, the V gene TRBV10-3, with D uncertain. Germline CDR1 is ENHRY and CDR2 is SYGVKD. This CDR3 comprises 13 residues. V lost 6 bases and J 2 bases, leaving 9 bases between the germline ends. The CDR3 loop reads CAIRAEVTDTQYF. CDR3 sequence (DNA): TGTGCCATCAGAGCCGAGGTCACAGATACGCAGTATTTT.

This clonotype was picked up many times. The V call is TRBV7-3, the J call TRBJ2-1; tentative D call: TRBD1 (5 bases). The germline gives CDR1 SGHTA, CDR2 FQGTGA. This CDR3 has 13 amino acids. Trimming cost V 5 bases and J 1 base, with 6 bases left between them. The CDR3 sequence: CASSDSSYNEQFF. In nucleotides, the CDR3 is TGTGCCAGCAGCGACAGTTCCTACAATGAGCAGTTCTTC.

The sample holds a few counts of this clonotype. The chain is built from TRBV7-2 and TRBJ1-5; 8 bases map to TRBD1. CDR1 and CDR2 from the germline V gene are SGHTA and FQGNSA. The CDR3 is 13 amino acids. V shed 3 bases, J shed 6 bases, and the junction held 1 base outside the gene matches. In nucleotides, the CDR3 is TGTGCCAGCAGCTTCGACAGGGGTCAGCCCCAGCATTTT. This codes for CASSFDRGQPQHF.

This clonotype came up many times. This rearrangement joins TRBV12-3 or TRBV12-4 to TRBJ2-5; the D gene is possibly TRBD2 (6 bases). The V and J ends lost 6 bases and 2 bases respectively, with 13 bases between them. The CDR3 contains 14 residues. The CDR3 DNA reads TGTGCCAGCAGGGGTGAGGGAGGACAAGAGACCCAGTACTTC. It codes for CASRGEGGQETQYF.

Many counts were recorded for this clonotype. This chain uses TRBV7-9 with TRBJ1-5; D remains unclear. The CDR3 is 14 amino acids. Germline CDR1 reads SEHNR; CDR2 reads FQNEAQ (reference sequence). Trimming pared 5 bases from V and 5 bases from J, leaving 13 bases between. CDR3 nucleotides: TGTGCCAGCAGCCGGGTAGGTGCCGATCAGCCCCAGCATTTT. It is translated as CASSRVGADQPQHF.

This clonotype was seen a handful of times. The chain links TRBV7-2 to TRBJ2-5; D remains unclear. Per the germline V gene, CDR1 is SGHTA and CDR2 is FQGNSA. The CDR3 contains 12 residues. The V gene lost 3 bases and the J gene lost 5 bases, with 7 bases spanning the gap. CDR3 bases: TGTGCCAGCAGCTTTCAACAGGAGACCCAGTACTTC. It is translated as CASSFQQETQYF.

The chain links TRBV29-1 to TRBJ1-1, with a weak D call TRBD1 (5 bases). Germline V gene sequence: CDR1 SQVTM, CDR2 ANQGSEA. Trimming shortened V by 7 bases and J by 0 bases, and 12 bases separated the two germline ends. This CDR3 has 13 residues. The CDR3 sequence: CSATTTVNTEAFF. The CDR3 coding sequence is TGCAGCGCCACTACGACAGTGAACACTGAAGCTTTCTTT. Complete variable domain (other parts from reference TRBV29-1 and TRBJ1-1): SAVISQKPSRDICQRGTSLTIQCQVDSQVTMMFWYRQQPGQSLTLIATANQGSEATYESGFVIDKFPISRPNLTFSTLTVSNMSPEDSSIYLCSATTTVNTEAFFGQGTRLTVV.

This clonotype showed up just a few times. The V gene is TRBV28, the J gene TRBJ2-1; D gene unclear. CDR3 length equals 13 residues. The ends were cut back, 8 bases at V and 0 bases at J, with 8 bases in the middle. Germline V CDR1 and CDR2: MDHEN, SYDVKM. The CDR3 DNA reads as TGTGCCAGCCAACGTTACTCCTACAATGAGCAGTTCTTC. This sequence encodes CASQRYSYNEQFF.

This clonotype was counted only a few times. The chain joins TRBV7-9 to TRBJ1-4; D is uncertain. The CDR3 consists of 10 residues. Trimming stripped 5 bases from V and 8 bases from J, with 3 bases between. From germline, CDR1 is SEHNR and CDR2 FQNEAQ (reference sequence). CDR3 DNA sequence: TGTGCCAGCAGCGGGGAAAAACTGTTTTTT. It codes for CASSGEKLFF.

This clonotype was observed many times. This CDR3 reads CASSLPRGLAATDTQYF. The CDR3 nucleotides read TGTGCCAGCAGCTTACCACGGGGACTAGCTGCCACAGATACGCAGTATTTT. V and J are TRBV7-2 and TRBJ2-3; 9 bases are a match to TRBD2. This CDR3 comprises 17 residues. J gave up 2 bases and V 2 bases, and 8 bases lay outside the gene matches. In germline, CDR1 is SGHTA, CDR2 FQGNSA.

The sample holds many counts of this clonotype. CDR3 sequence (DNA): TGTGCCATCAGTGGTCCCCGAGGGACCGGGGAGCTGTTTTTT. Its protein is CAISGPRGTGELFF. The chain is built from TRBV10-3 and TRBJ2-2, with D possibly matching TRBD2 (5 bases). The V and J ends lost 4 bases and 5 bases respectively, with 11 bases between them. CDR3 length equals 14 residues. Germline V CDR1 and CDR2: ENHRY, SYGVKD.

In its sample, this clonotype was seen many times. The chain couples TRBV3-1 to TRBJ1-1; 7 nucleotides line up with TRBD1. J was trimmed by 3 bases and V by 6 bases; bases with no gene match: 7. The germline V gene has CDR1 LGHDT and CDR2 YNNKEL (reference sequence). The CDR3 loop spans 14 amino acids. In DNA, the CDR3 is TGTGCCAGCAGTTTGACAGGGTTGTACACTGAAGCTTTCTTT. This translates into CASSLTGLYTEAFF.

This clonotype has at least ten counts. The chain recombines TRBV6-2 or TRBV6-3 with TRBJ2-5; D is possibly TRBD1 or TRBD2 (5 bases each). CDR1 is MNHEY, CDR2 SVGEGT, per germline. The germline V and J ends were trimmed by 5 bases and 1 base, with 17 bases remaining between them. The CDR3 consists of 16 residues. CDR3 DNA sequence: TGTGCCAGCAGTCCCCTCCTAACGGGACGCCAAGAGACCCAGTACTTC. Protein sequence: CASSPLLTGRQETQYF.

This clonotype showed up many times. The rearrangement uses TRBV6-2 or TRBV6-3 and TRBJ2-4, with 7 bases that match TRBD2. Germline V gene data show CDR1 as MNHEY and CDR2 as SVGEGT. The CDR3 contains 15 residues. The V and J ends lost 4 bases and 0 bases, in that order; junction bases with no gene match: 3. DNA for the CDR3: TGTGCCAGCAGTTTCGGGAGGTCAGCCAAAAACATTCAGTACTTC. Protein: CASSFGRSAKNIQYF.

This chain joins TRBV29-1 and TRBJ2-1; 10 positions agree with TRBD2. Germline V gives CDR1 SQVTM, CDR2 ANQGSEA. The CDR3 runs to 18 residues. The V segment lost 3 bases and the J segment 0 bases; nucleotides outside the gene matches: 11. The CDR3 is CSVDGLAGGISSYNEQFF. The CDR3, as DNA: TGCAGCGTTGATGGGTTAGCGGGAGGTATTAGCTCCTACAATGAGCAGTTCTTC.

Many counts were recorded for this clonotype. The J gene is TRBJ2-3, the V gene TRBV7-2, with 7 bases fitting TRBD2. From germline, CDR1 is SGHTA and CDR2 FQGNSA. This CDR3 has 15 residues. Trimming removed 1 base from V and 4 bases from J; junction bases left unmatched: 5. The CDR3 coding sequence is TGTGCCAGCAGCTTAGGGGGGAGGGCCCCAGATACGCAGTATTTT. This translates into CASSLGGRAPDTQYF.

This clonotype has at least ten counts. The chain carries TRBV7-2 and TRBJ2-3, with 7 bases lining up with TRBD2. CDR1 and CDR2 (germline): SGHTA, FQGNSA. With V trimmed by 8 bases and J by 0 bases, 5 bases remained unmatched. The CDR3 totals 14 residues. This CDR3 is CASGRGTSTDTQYF. DNA for the CDR3: TGTGCCAGCGGGCGGGGGACCAGCACAGATACGCAGTATTTT.

The rearrangement joins TRBV9 to TRBJ2-2; TRBD2 aligns across 7 bases. This CDR3 contains 15 residues. The V segment lost 0 bases and the J segment 5 bases; nucleotides outside the gene matches: 4. Germline values: CDR1 SGDLS, CDR2 YYNGEE. CDR3 DNA: TGTGCCAGCAGCGTAGAGCGGGGATGGACCGGGGAGCTGTTTTTT. Translation: CASSVERGWTGELFF.

This clonotype showed up just a few times. The chain links TRBV9 to TRBJ2-2; D unclear. V dropped 0 bases and J dropped 7 bases, with 7 bases sitting between them. Germline CDR1 is SGDLS and CDR2 is YYNGEE. This CDR3 comprises 13 residues. The chain's CDR3 is CASSVAVGGELFF. For the CDR3, the DNA is TGTGCCAGCAGCGTAGCTGTTGGCGGGGAGCTGTTTTTT.

The chain uses TRBV7-2 and TRBJ1-1, with D hard to call. The V and J ends lost 2 bases and 0 bases respectively, with 4 bases between them. The CDR3 is 13 amino acids. Germline V gene data show CDR1 as SGHTA and CDR2 as FQGNSA. Here the CDR3 DNA reads TGTGCCAGCAGCTTAACGGTGAACACTGAAGCTTTCTTT. Translating gives CASSLTVNTEAFF.